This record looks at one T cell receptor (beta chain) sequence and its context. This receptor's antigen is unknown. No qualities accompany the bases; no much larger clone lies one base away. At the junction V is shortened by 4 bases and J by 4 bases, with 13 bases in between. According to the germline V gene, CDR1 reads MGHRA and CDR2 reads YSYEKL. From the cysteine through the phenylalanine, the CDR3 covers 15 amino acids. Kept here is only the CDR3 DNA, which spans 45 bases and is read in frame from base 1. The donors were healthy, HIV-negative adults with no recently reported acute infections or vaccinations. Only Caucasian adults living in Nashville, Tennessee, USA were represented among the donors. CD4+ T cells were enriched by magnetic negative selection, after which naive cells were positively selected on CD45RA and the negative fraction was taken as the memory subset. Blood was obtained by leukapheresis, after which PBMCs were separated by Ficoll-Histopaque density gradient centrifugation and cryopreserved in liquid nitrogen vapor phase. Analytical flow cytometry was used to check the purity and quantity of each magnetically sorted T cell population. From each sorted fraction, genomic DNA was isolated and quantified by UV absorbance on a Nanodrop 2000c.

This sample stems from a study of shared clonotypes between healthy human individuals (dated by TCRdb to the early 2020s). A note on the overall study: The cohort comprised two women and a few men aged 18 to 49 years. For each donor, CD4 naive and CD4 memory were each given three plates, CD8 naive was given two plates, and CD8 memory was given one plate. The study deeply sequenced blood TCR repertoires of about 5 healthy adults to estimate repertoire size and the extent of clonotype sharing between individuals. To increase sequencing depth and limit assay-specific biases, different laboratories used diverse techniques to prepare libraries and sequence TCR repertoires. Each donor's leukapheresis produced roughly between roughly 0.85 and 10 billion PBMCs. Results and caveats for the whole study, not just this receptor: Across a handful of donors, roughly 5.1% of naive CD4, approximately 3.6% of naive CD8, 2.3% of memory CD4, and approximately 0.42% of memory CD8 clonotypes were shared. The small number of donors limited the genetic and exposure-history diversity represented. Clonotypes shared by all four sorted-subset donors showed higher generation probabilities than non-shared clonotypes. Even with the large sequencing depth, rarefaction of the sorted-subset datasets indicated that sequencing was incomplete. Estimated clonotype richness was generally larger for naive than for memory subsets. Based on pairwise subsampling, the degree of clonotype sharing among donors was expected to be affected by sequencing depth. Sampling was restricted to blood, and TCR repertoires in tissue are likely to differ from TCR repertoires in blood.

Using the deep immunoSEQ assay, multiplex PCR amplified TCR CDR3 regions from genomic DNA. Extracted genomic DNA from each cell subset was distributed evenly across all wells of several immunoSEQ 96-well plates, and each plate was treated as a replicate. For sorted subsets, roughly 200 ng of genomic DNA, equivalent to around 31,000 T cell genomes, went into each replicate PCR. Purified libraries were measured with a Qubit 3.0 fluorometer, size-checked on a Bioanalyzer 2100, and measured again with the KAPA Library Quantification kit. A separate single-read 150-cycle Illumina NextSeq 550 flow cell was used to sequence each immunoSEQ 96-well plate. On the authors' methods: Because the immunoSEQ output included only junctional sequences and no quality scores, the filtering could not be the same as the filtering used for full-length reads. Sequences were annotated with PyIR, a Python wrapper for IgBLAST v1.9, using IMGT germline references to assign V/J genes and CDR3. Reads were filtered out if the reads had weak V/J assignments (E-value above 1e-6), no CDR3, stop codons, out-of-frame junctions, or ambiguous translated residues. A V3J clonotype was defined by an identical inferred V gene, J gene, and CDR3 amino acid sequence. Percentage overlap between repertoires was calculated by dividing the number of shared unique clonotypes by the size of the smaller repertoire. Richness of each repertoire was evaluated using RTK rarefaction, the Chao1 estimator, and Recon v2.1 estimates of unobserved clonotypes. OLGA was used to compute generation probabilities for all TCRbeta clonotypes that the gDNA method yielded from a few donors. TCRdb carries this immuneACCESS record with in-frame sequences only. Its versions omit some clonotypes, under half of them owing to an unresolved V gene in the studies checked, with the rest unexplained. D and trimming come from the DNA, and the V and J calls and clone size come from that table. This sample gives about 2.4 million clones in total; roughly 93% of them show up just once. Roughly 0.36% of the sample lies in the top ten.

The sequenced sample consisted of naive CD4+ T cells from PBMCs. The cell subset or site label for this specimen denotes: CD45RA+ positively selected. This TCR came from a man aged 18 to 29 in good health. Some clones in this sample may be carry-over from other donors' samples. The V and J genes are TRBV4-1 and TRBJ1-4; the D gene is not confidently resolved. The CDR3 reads CASSPHRGYNEKLFF. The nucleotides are TGCGCCAGCAGCCCTCACAGAGGGTATAATGAAAAACTGTTTTTT.